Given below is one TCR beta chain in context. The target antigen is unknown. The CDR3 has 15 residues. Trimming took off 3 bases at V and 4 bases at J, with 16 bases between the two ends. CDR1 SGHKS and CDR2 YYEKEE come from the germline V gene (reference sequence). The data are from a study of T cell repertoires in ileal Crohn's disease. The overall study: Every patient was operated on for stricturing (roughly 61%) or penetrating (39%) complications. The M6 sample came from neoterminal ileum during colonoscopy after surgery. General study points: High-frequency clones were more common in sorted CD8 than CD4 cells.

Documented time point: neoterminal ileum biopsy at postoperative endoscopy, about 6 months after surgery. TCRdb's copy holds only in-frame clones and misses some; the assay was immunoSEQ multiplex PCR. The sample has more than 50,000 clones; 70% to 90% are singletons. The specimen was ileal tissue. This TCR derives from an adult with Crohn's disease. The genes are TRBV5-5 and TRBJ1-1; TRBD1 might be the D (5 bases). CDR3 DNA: TGTGCCAGCAGCTCTCAGGGAATGTTAAGCACTGAAGCTTTCTTT. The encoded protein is CASSSQGMLSTEAFF.